This TCR beta chain was retrieved from a study of blood T cell repertoires in COVID-19. The wider study: Researchers got acute and convalescent COVID-19 samples from the United States, Italy and Spain.

Trimming removed 1 base at V and 6 bases at J, with 8 bases between. Germline values: CDR1 SGHTA, CDR2 FQGNSA. The CDR3 spans 13 residues. The table lists this clone with a count of one. Some clones are missing from TCRdb's copy, which holds only in-frame ones; the method was immunoSEQ multiplex PCR. This sample has 130,000 or so clones, with approximately 83% found just once. Sequencing input: peripheral blood. The chain uses TRBV7-2 and TRBJ2-3; D uncertain. The receptor's source is a woman aged 45-60 years who had recovered from COVID-19. The CDR3, as DNA: TGTGCCAGCAGCTTAGGAAGCTACGATACGCAGTATTTT. The encoded protein is CASSLGSYDTQYF.